Listed here are 21 T cell receptor beta chains from one sample, sequenced in a study of somatic mutations in cytotoxic T cells in rheumatoid arthritis. Clones were read by immunoSEQ multiplex PCR, and TCRdb kept only the in-frame ones, dropping some. The sample holds roughly 20,000 clones, approximately 80% seen once. Sequenced material: CD8+ T cells sorted from blood. All receptors derive from an adult with rheumatoid arthritis.

The rearrangement joins TRBV15 to TRBJ1-1, with no clear D. CDR3 length: 14 amino acids. Trimming cost V 1 base and J 0 bases, with 6 bases left between them. Germline V gene data show CDR1 as LNHNV and CDR2 as YYDKDF (reference sequence). The CDR3 sequence: CATSRVNMNTEAFF. DNA of the CDR3: TGTGCCACCAGCAGAGTTAACATGAACACTGAAGCTTTCTTT. Full variable domain (rest looked up from reference TRBV15 and TRBJ1-1): DAMVIQNPRYQVTQFGKPVTLSCSQTLNHNVMYWYQQKSSQAPKLLFHYYDKDFNNEADTPDNFQSRRPNTSFCFLDIRSPGLGDTAMYLCATSRVNMNTEAFFGQGTRLTVV.

The rearrangement links TRBV10-3 to TRBJ2-7, with D hard to call. Germline lookup yields CDR1 ENHRY and CDR2 SYGVKD. V lost 4 bases, J lost 0 bases, and 7 bases lay in between. The CDR3 loop spans 13 amino acids. The CDR3 sequence: CAISVGNSYEQYF. In DNA form, the CDR3 reads TGTGCCATCAGTGTAGGGAACTCCTACGAGCAGTACTTC.

The DNA of the CDR3 is TGTGCCAGCAGTTACCAACCGGACAAGGCCCTCTATGGCTACACCTTC. Encoded protein: CASSYQPDKALYGYTF. The chain has TRBV6-5 and TRBJ1-2; tentative D call: TRBD1 (5 bases). The CDR3 loop spans 16 amino acids. The germline CDR1 and CDR2 sequences are MNHEY and SVGAGI. The V end lost 2 bases, the J end lost 4 bases, and 17 bases lay between the germline ends.

The chain uses TRBV4-3 and TRBJ2-2, with D perhaps assigned TRBD1 or TRBD2 (5 bases each). The germline V and J ends were trimmed by 3 bases and 7 bases, with 6 bases remaining between them. Per germline, CDR1 LGHNA and CDR2 YSLEER. The CDR3 sequence is 12 residues long. CDR3 sequence (DNA): TGCGCCAGCAGCCAGGGGGTCGGGGAGCTGTTTTTT. It translates to CASSQGVGELFF.

V usage is TRBV23-1 and J usage is TRBJ1-1, with 8 bases fitting TRBD1. TRBV23-1 is designated an ORF whose function remains uncertain. This CDR3 contains 16 residues. Trimming cost V 3 bases and J 4 bases; bases outside gene matches: 10. The CDR3 loop is CASSHSRGQGRTEAFF. As DNA, the CDR3 is TGCGCCAGCAGTCACTCTCGAGGACAGGGACGCACTGAAGCTTTCTTT.

This chain links TRBV4-2 with TRBJ1-2, with TRBD1 as a possible D gene (6 bases). The CDR3 consists of 20 residues. Germline-derived CDR1 and CDR2 are LGHNA and YNFKEQ. V was shortened by 8 bases and J by 1 base, with 32 bases between the two germline ends. The CDR3 sequence is CASLSQEAGAGRGFNYGYTF. As DNA, the CDR3 is TGTGCCAGCCTATCCCAAGAGGCGGGGGCAGGGCGTGGATTTAACTATGGCTACACCTTC.

V is TRBV6-5 and J is TRBJ2-7; either TRBD1 or TRBD2 may fit D (5 bases each). V dropped 10 bases and J dropped 6 bases, with 19 bases sitting between them. CDR1 and CDR2 from the germline V gene are MNHEY and SVGAGI. The CDR3 runs 13 residues. The DNA for the CDR3 is TGTGCCACATCCACGGGACCCTGGGGCGAGCAGTACTTC. It codes for CATSTGPWGEQYF.

The rearrangement joins TRBV5-1 to TRBJ2-7; no clear D gene. V was shortened by 3 bases and J by 3 bases, with 10 bases between the two germline ends. The V gene's germline CDR1 is SGHRS and CDR2 YFSETQ. The CDR3 is 13 amino acids. The CDR3 loop reads CASSSHRNYEQYF. The CDR3 region has the DNA TGCGCCAGCAGCTCACACCGAAACTACGAGCAGTACTTC.

This clone rates as medium-sized. Other DNA sequences in this specimen translate into the identical CDR3. The J gene is TRBJ2-7, the V gene TRBV5-6; D gene unclear. The V gene lost 3 bases and the J gene lost 0 bases, with 1 base spanning the gap. Germline loops: CDR1 SGHDT, CDR2 YYEEEE. The CDR3 loop spans 11 amino acids. The DNA of the CDR3 is TGTGCCAGCAGCTACTCCTACGAGCAGTACTTC. It encodes CASSYSYEQYF. Using reference TRBV5-6 and TRBJ2-7 for the parts outside the CDR3, the full variable domain is DAGVTQSPTHLIKTRGQQVTLRCSPKSGHDTVSWYQQALGQGPQFIFQYYEEEERQRGNFPDRFSGHQFPNYSSELNVNALLLGDSALYLCASSYSYEQYFGPGTRLTVT.

This chain links TRBV6-1 with TRBJ1-1; perhaps TRBD1 as D (5 bases). Germline assignment: CDR1 MNHNS and CDR2 SASEGT. V was cut by 8 bases and J by 3 bases, with 10 bases left in between. This CDR3 has 12 residues. The CDR3 DNA sequence: TGTGCCAGCTTCAGGGTGGACACTGAAGCTTTCTTT. It is translated as CASFRVDTEAFF.

The CDR3, as DNA: TGTGCCAGCAGTCCCCGGGGTAGCGGGGGGTCTGAGCAGTTCTTC. Residues: CASSPRGSGGSEQFF. The gene calls are TRBV6-6 and TRBJ2-1; TRBD2 matches at 10 bases. CDR1 MNHNY and CDR2 SVGAGI come from the germline V gene (reference sequence). J gave up 9 bases and V 5 bases, and 10 bases lay outside the gene matches. The CDR3 consists of 15 residues.

The chain links TRBV6-4 to TRBJ1-5, with 8 positions matching TRBD1. The junction had 12 bases not matched to a gene; V was cut back by 6 bases and J by 2 bases. This CDR3 contains 17 residues. Germline CDR1 is MRHNA and CDR2 is SNTAGT. CDR3 amino acids: CASSGPDRAVGNQPQHF. CDR3 sequence (DNA): TGTGCCAGCAGCGGACCGGACAGGGCGGTTGGCAATCAGCCCCAGCATTTT.

The chain combines TRBV30 with TRBJ2-3, with TRBD2 matching over 13 bases. The trim removed 3 bases at V and 3 bases at J, leaving 6 bases unmatched. Germline V CDR1 and CDR2: GTSNPN, SVGIG (reference sequence). The CDR3 runs to 16 residues. The CDR3 sequence: CAWREGTSGITDTQYF. CDR3 bases: TGTGCCTGGAGGGAAGGGACTAGCGGGATTACAGATACGCAGTATTTT.

The rearrangement links TRBV25-1 to TRBJ1-2; unclear D gene. With 5 bases removed from V and 5 bases from J, the gap between germline ends came to 18 bases. The CDR3 contains 15 residues. From germline, CDR1 is MGHDK and CDR2 SYGVNS. CDR3: CASSNQVEGRYGYTF. CDR3 DNA sequence: TGTGCCAGCAGTAATCAGGTTGAGGGAAGATATGGCTACACCTTC.

V usage is TRBV7-3 and J usage is TRBJ2-1, with TRBD2 matching 9 bases. CDR3 size: 16 residues. Per germline, CDR1 SGHTA and CDR2 FQGTGA. V trimming: 4 bases; J trimming: 2 bases; junction bases outside the gene matches: 6. Written as DNA, the CDR3 is TGTGCCAGCAGCTCAACGCTAGCGGGGCCCTACAATGAGCAGTTCTTC. Translated, it gives CASSSTLAGPYNEQFF.

In its sample, this clone was seen once. V is TRBV10-3 and J is TRBJ2-2, with 9 bases lining up with TRBD2. CDR3 length: 19 amino acids. J lost 0 bases, V lost 4 bases, and 12 bases had no gene match. Germline CDR1 reads ENHRY; CDR2 reads SYGVKD. CDR3 bases: TGTGCCATCAGTGGCGGTGGAATAGCGGGGGCCGCGAACACCGGGGAGCTGTTTTTT. This gives the protein CAISGGGIAGAANTGELFF.

V and J are TRBV27 and TRBJ2-2; D possibly matches TRBD1 or TRBD2 (5 bases each). The CDR3 consists of 18 residues. Germline V gives CDR1 MNHEY, CDR2 SMNVEV (reference sequence). V shed 0 bases and J shed 1 base, with 15 bases lying between them. The CDR3 DNA reads TGTGCCAGCAGTTTATCGCCTAGCAGGGCATTGAACACCGGGGAGCTGTTTTTT. Translation gives CASSLSPSRALNTGELFF.

The chain uses TRBV7-2 and TRBJ1-1, with D unresolved. The CDR3 is 14 amino acids. Per the germline V gene, CDR1 is SGHTA and CDR2 is FQGNSA. V was trimmed by 2 bases and J by 1 base, leaving 8 bases between them. The CDR3 region has the DNA TGTGCCAGCAGCTTAACGCCAGGGAACACTGAAGCTTTCTTT. This translates into CASSLTPGNTEAFF. The full variable domain, in which reference TRBV7-2 and TRBJ1-1 provide the parts outside the CDR3, is GAGVSQSPSNKVTEKGKDVELRCDPISGHTALYWYRQSLGQGLEFLIYFQGNSAPDKSGLPSDRFSAERTGGSVSTLTIQRTQQEDSAVYLCASSLTPGNTEAFFGQGTRLTVV.

The CDR3 sequence is CASSLGSGGRAINEQFF. The CDR3 nucleotides read TGTGCCAGCAGCTTAGGTTCTGGCGGGAGGGCAATTAATGAGCAGTTCTTC. V and J are TRBV7-6 and TRBJ2-1; 9 positions agree with TRBD2. The length of the CDR3 is 17 residues. Per germline, CDR1 SGHVS and CDR2 FNYEAQ. The trim removed 1 base at V and 7 bases at J, leaving 11 bases unmatched.

This clone was seen a handful of times. CDR3 loop: CASSGAGTNFGYTF. The CDR3 nucleotides read TGTGCCAGCAGCGGTGCCGGGACAAATTTTGGCTACACCTTC. The V and J genes are TRBV9 and TRBJ1-2; perhaps TRBD1 as D (6 bases). Trimming stripped 3 bases from V and 7 bases from J, with 16 bases between. Germline assignment: CDR1 SGDLS and CDR2 YYNGEE. CDR3 size: 14 residues.

V and J are TRBV15 and TRBJ1-4; D is perhaps TRBD1 (5 bases). The germline V gene encodes CDR1 LNHNV and CDR2 YYDKDF (reference sequence). The ends were cut back, 1 base at V and 3 bases at J, with 18 bases in the middle. The CDR3 is made up of 18 amino acids. DNA for the CDR3: TGTGCCACCAGCAGAGGTTGGGGGGAGGGAACGTCTAATGAAAAACTGTTTTTT. This translates into CATSRGWGEGTSNEKLFF.